The T cell receptor beta chain under discussion was sequenced for a study of blood T cell repertoires in COVID-19. Across the study: The United States, Italy and Spain supplied acute and convalescent COVID-19 samples.

V lost 7 bases to trimming and J lost 2 bases, with 9 bases between them. CDR1 and CDR2 from the germline V gene are ENHRY and SYGVKD. The CDR3 contains 13 residues. The authors' processing: Estimation of nucleated cell counts relied on the amplification of reference gene primers. TCRdb's copy holds only in-frame clones and misses some; the assay was immunoSEQ multiplex PCR. V, J and clone size are those of that table, while D and trimming were read from the DNA. The profile shows under 150,000 clones, about four fifths of them singletons. The specimen sequenced was peripheral blood. This TCR came from a woman in her sixties with active or convalescent COVID-19. The rearrangement joins TRBV10-3 to TRBJ1-3; D perhaps matches TRBD1 (5 bases). CDR3 sequence (DNA): TGTGCCATCACGGGGGAGGCTGGAAACACCATATATTTT. Protein sequence: CAITGEAGNTIYF.